These 15 T cell receptor beta chains share one sample of origin, sequenced in a study of blood T cell repertoires in COVID-19 (dated by TCRdb to the early 2020s). Libraries were constructed by the immunoSEQ multiplex PCR assay. TCRdb took over this immuneACCESS table, retaining in-frame rearrangements with V and J assigned. Such tables are incomplete; in checked studies, under half of the missing clones stem from an unresolved V gene, and the remainder is unexplained. The sample has roughly 80,000 clones on record, roughly 87% of them singletons. The biggest ten clones account for approximately 12% of the sample. The sequencing sample was made of peripheral blood. The receptors here all came from a man at least 80 years old with acute or convalescent COVID-19.

This clone was picked up one time. The CDR3: CASSPSGQGGGYTF. CDR3 in DNA: TGTGCCAGCAGTCCCTCGGGACAGGGGGGTGGCTACACCTTC. The rearrangement uses TRBV28 and TRBJ1-2, with 11 bases aligning to TRBD1. Per germline, CDR1 MDHEN and CDR2 SYDVKM. V dropped 5 bases and J dropped 7; count of bases not matched to a gene: 6. CDR3 length: 14 amino acids.

The V gene is TRBV7-9, the J gene TRBJ2-1; D is ambiguous. Trimming left V 1 base short and J 7 bases short, with 11 bases between. This CDR3 is built from 14 residues. CDR1 is SEHNR, CDR2 FQNEAQ, per germline (reference sequence). CDR3: CASSLEIPGNEQFF. The CDR3 nucleotides are TGTGCCAGCAGCTTAGAGATTCCCGGGAATGAGCAGTTCTTC.

This sequence joins TRBV5-4 and TRBJ2-5; 7 nucleotides line up with TRBD1. The germline V gene encodes CDR1 SGHNT and CDR2 YYREEE (reference sequence). The CDR3 is 14 amino acids. The V gene end was trimmed by 7 bases and the J gene end by 4 bases; junction bases not matched to a gene: 10. The CDR3: CASSITGARETQYF. The CDR3 region has the DNA TGTGCCAGCTCAATAACAGGGGCGAGAGAGACCCAGTACTTC.

This clone has a single count. The V gene is TRBV5-6, the J gene TRBJ2-5; 11 bases agree with TRBD2. The CDR3 has 15 amino acids. Germline V gene sequence: CDR1 SGHDT, CDR2 YYEEEE. The V gene end was trimmed by 4 bases and the J gene end by 5 bases; junction bases not matched to a gene: 7. CDR3 DNA: TGTGCCAGCAGCACCATTCTAGCGGGGGGCGAGACCCAGTACTTC. Translated, it gives CASSTILAGGETQYF.

The chain joins TRBV11-3 to TRBJ1-2; possibly TRBD1 for D (5 bases). Germline CDR1 SGHNT, CDR2 YENEEA. The CDR3 is made up of 15 amino acids. V was cut by 1 base and J by 2 bases, with 11 bases left in between. The CDR3 loop reads CASSLAGRGNYGYTF. CDR3 coding DNA: TGTGCCAGCAGCTTAGCAGGAAGGGGAAACTATGGCTACACCTTC.

The genes are TRBV3-1 (or the pseudogene TRBV3-2) and TRBJ1-2; TRBD1 is a possible D gene (5 bases). V lost 3 bases and J lost 5, with 10 bases in between. This CDR3 has 13 amino acids. Germline CDR1 reads LGHDT; CDR2 reads YNNKEL (reference sequence). Here the CDR3 DNA reads TGTGCCAGCAGCCAGTCGGGGGATTATGGCTACACCTTC. Protein product: CASSQSGDYGYTF.

The V gene is TRBV19, the J gene TRBJ2-3; tentative D call: TRBD1 (6 bases). CDR3 size: 13 residues. Trimming took off 4 bases at V and 3 bases at J, with 8 bases between the two ends. Germline V gene data show CDR1 as LNHDA and CDR2 as SQIVND (reference sequence). The CDR3 DNA reads as TGTGCCAGTAGTAGCACAGGGACAGATACGCAGTATTTT. Its translation is CASSSTGTDTQYF.

The rearrangement links TRBV9 to TRBJ1-3; the match to TRBD1 covers 9 bases. The CDR3 length is 16 residues. Germline CDR1 SGDLS, CDR2 YYNGEE. Unmatched junction bases numbered 5, after V lost 4 bases and J lost 0 bases. CDR3 DNA: TGTGCCAGCAGCAATGGGGACAGGGCCTCTGGAAACACCATATATTTT. Encoded protein: CASSNGDRASGNTIYF.

The rearrangement links TRBV19 to TRBJ2-5, with 8 bases that match TRBD1. Germline V gene lookup returns CDR1 LNHDA and CDR2 SQIVND (reference sequence). J was trimmed by 5 bases and V by 2 bases; bases with no gene match: 7. This CDR3 region has 15 residues. The CDR3 protein is CASSINRGLQETQYF. CDR3 coding DNA: TGTGCCAGTAGTATAAACAGGGGGTTGCAGGAGACCCAGTACTTC.

The sample holds one count of this clone. The chain is built from TRBV5-1 and TRBJ1-1; D is perhaps TRBD1 (5 bases). Trimming removed 2 bases from V and 4 bases from J, with 12 bases in between. Germline lookup yields CDR1 SGHRS and CDR2 YFSETQ. The CDR3 has 14 residues. CDR3 sequence (DNA): TGCGCCAGCAGCTTACCGGGCCAGGGCACTGAAGCTTTCTTT. Translating it yields CASSLPGQGTEAFF.

This clone was seen only once. The chain carries TRBV6-5 and TRBJ1-5; D might be TRBD1 (6 bases). The CDR3 is 14 amino acids. Trimming cost V 5 bases and J 7 bases, with 15 bases left between them. Germline V gene data show CDR1 as MNHEY and CDR2 as SVGAGI. CDR3 region: CASSQQGFRQPQHF. In DNA, the CDR3 is TGTGCCAGCAGTCAACAGGGCTTTAGACAGCCCCAGCATTTT.

The genes are TRBV7-8 and TRBJ1-2; D is perhaps TRBD1 (5 bases). V gave up 4 bases and J gave up 0 bases, with 9 bases separating them. Germline CDR1 and CDR2: SGHVS and FQNEAQ. The CDR3 covers 14 residues. This CDR3 reads CASSSGGANYGYTF. The CDR3 DNA reads as TGTGCCAGCAGCTCCGGGGGGGCTAACTATGGCTACACCTTC.

This sequence joins TRBV9 and TRBJ2-7; 7 bases line up with TRBD1. In germline, CDR1 is SGDLS, CDR2 YYNGEE. With 4 bases clipped from V and 3 bases from J, the junction kept 10 bases outside the gene matches. The length of the CDR3 is 15 residues. The CDR3 here is CASSPRGTFDYEQYF. As DNA, the CDR3 is TGTGCCAGCAGCCCCAGGGGGACCTTTGACTACGAGCAGTACTTC.

The chain is built from TRBV30 and TRBJ2-5, with 11 positions matching TRBD1. The CDR3 spans 13 residues. V gave up 3 bases and J gave up 5 bases; unmatched junction bases: 2. Germline loops: CDR1 GTSNPN, CDR2 SVGIG (reference sequence). The CDR3 region has the DNA TGTGCCTGGAGCGGGACAGGGGGGGAGACCCAGTACTTC. Encoded protein: CAWSGTGGETQYF.

The chain has TRBV2 and TRBJ1-4, with D possibly matching TRBD1 (6 bases). Trimming took 10 bases from V and 8 from J, leaving 17 bases between them. Germline CDR1 and CDR2: SNHLY and FYNNEI. The CDR3 totals 13 residues. CDR3 loop: CATAQGGREKLFF. The DNA of the CDR3 is TGTGCCACCGCACAGGGCGGCCGAGAAAAACTGTTTTTT.